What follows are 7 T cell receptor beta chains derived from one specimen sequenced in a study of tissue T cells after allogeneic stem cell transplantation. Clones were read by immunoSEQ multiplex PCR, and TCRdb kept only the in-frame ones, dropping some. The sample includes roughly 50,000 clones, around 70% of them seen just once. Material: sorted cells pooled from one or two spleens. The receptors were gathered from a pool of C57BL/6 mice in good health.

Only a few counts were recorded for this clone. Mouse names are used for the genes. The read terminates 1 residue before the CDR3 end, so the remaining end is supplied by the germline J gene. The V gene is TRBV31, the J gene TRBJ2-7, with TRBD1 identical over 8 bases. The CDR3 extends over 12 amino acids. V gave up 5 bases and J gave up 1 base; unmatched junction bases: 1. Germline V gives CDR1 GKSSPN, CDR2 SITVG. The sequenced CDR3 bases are TGTGCCTGGGGACAGGGTTCCTATGAACAGTAC. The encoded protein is CAWGQGSYEQY. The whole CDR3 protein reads CAWGQGSYEQYF.

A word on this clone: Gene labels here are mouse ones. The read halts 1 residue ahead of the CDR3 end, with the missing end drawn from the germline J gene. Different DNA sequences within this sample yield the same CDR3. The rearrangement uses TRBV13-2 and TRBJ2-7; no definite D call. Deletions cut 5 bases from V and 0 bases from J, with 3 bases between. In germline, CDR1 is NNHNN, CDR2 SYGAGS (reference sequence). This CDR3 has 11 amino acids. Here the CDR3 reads CASGSSYEQYF. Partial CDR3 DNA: TGTGCCAGCGGGAGCTCCTATGAACAGTAC.

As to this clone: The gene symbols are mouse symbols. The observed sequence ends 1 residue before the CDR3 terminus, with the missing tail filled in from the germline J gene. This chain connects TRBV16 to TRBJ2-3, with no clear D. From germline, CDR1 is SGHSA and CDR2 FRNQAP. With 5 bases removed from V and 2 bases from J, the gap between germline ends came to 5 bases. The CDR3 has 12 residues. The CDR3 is CASSHNAETLYF. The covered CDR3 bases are TGTGCAAGCAGCCACAATGCAGAAACGCTGTAT. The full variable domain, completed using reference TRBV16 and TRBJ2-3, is NAGVIQTPRHKVTGKGQEATLWCEPISGHSAVFWYRQTIVQGLEFLTYFRNQAPIDDSGMPKERFSAQMPNQSHSTLKIQSTQPQDSAVYLCASSHNAETLYFGSGTRLTVL.

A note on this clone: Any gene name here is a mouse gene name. CDR3 in amino acids: CASSAGGLNQDTQYF. The DNA read from the CDR3 is TGTGCCAGCAGTGCTGGGGGGCTTAACCAAGACACCCAGTAC. The rearrangement uses TRBV15 and TRBJ2-5; TRBD2 matches 8 bases. The read ends 1 residue early relative to the CDR3; the germline J gene fills the gap. Germline V gene lookup returns CDR1 SGHND and CDR2 FRSKSL. The J segment lost 0 bases and the V segment lost 5 bases, leaving 4 bases of the junction unmatched. CDR3 length equals 15 residues.

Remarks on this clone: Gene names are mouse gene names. Partial CDR3 DNA: TGTGCCAGCAGTGATGCTGGGACTGGGGGGGCAGAAACGCTGTAT. It encodes CASSDAGTGGAETLY. The entire CDR3 reads CASSDAGTGGAETLYF. V usage is TRBV13-3 and J usage is TRBJ2-3; 12 nucleotides line up with TRBD2. The read terminates 1 residue before the CDR3 end, so the remaining end is supplied by the germline J gene. The CDR3 loop spans 16 amino acids. Germline V CDR1 and CDR2: NNHDY, SYVADS. V shed 0 bases and J 3 bases; nucleotides not matched to a gene: 2.

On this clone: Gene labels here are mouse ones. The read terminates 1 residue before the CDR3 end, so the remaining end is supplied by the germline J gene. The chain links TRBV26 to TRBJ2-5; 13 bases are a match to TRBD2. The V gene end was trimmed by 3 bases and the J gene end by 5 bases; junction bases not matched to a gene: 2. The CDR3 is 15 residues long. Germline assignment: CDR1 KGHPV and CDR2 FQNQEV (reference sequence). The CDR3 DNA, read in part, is TGTGCCAGCAGTCTCGGGACTGGGGGGGGAGACACCCAGTAC. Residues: CASSLGTGGGDTQY. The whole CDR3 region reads CASSLGTGGGDTQYF.

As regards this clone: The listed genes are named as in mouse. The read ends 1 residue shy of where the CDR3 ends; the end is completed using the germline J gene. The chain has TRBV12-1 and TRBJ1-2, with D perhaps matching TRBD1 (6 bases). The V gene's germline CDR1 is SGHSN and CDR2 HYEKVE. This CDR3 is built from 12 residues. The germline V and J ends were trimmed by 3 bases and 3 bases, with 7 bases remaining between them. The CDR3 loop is CASSYRDSDYTF. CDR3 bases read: TGTGCCAGCTCTTACAGGGACTCCGACTACACC.